The rows below give T cell receptor beta chains drawn from one sample of a study of blood T cell repertoires in COVID-19. TCRdb's table, derived via immunoSEQ multiplex PCR, lists solely in-frame clones and lacks some. The table lists roughly 110,000 clones, around 88% of them singletons. Sequenced input: peripheral blood. The receptors originated from a man aged 45-60 years with active or convalescent COVID-19. CDR3s include the opening cysteine and the closing phenylalanine or tryptophan.

j_call v_call cdr3_aa
TRBJ2-3 TRBV2 CASSRLAGGADTQYF
TRBJ2-1 TRBV7-9 CASTSGRALHNEQFF
TRBJ2-5 TRBV3-1/TRBV3-2 CASSRQRQETQYF
TRBJ2-1 TRBV6-6 CASSYGSSYNEQFF
TRBJ2-2 TRBV16 CASSHPDRGHAELFF
TRBJ1-5 TRBV9 CASSPGKGGSNQPQHF
TRBJ2-3 TRBV6-2/TRBV6-3 CASSYPAGWGDTQYF
TRBJ2-7 TRBV5-1 CASSGRDRVFGEQYF
TRBJ2-2 TRBV27 CATYEGRLNTGELFF
TRBJ1-2 TRBV10-3 CAINSWAGKNYGYTF
TRBJ1-3 TRBV28 CASSSPVDYSGNTIYF
TRBJ2-2 TRBV7-9 CASSFPREIGELFF
TRBJ1-2 TRBV7-9 CASSLLGGGGYTF
TRBJ2-7 TRBV4-1 CASSPLAGVGDEQYF
TRBJ2-2 TRBV24-1 CATSDLRTSGIAGELFF
TRBJ1-1 TRBV10-2 CASSEGLNTEAFF
TRBJ2-7 TRBV11-2 CASSSLSGQGPYEQYF
TRBJ2-1 TRBV7-8 CASSLKIAGGPWNEQFF
TRBJ2-1 TRBV6-4 CASSGYGFSGSSYNEQFF
TRBJ1-2 TRBV5-1 CASSPTSLSVNYGYTF
TRBJ2-3 TRBV6-5 CASSSYTSGTDTQYF
TRBJ2-7 TRBV18 CASSAQDYEQYF
TRBJ1-4 TRBV3-1/TRBV3-2 CASSYRRGGANEKLFF
TRBJ1-1 TRBV19 CASSIRGNTEAFF
TRBJ2-2 TRBV5-8 CASRLLGFGELFF
TRBJ2-1 TRBV24-1 CATETGGFYNEQFF
TRBJ1-1 TRBV10-3 CAITSGGTTEAFF